Detailed here is one T cell receptor beta chain. This sample was taken from a study of control samples from healthy donors and cancer patients. CDR3 length: 15 amino acids. CDR1 is MNHNY and CDR2 is SVGAGI in the germline V gene (reference sequence). Trimming took off 0 bases at V and 0 bases at J, with 5 bases between the two ends. Only in-frame clones appear in the TCRdb table, and some are missing; sequencing was by immunoSEQ multiplex PCR. Among 150,000 to 180,000 clones listed, approximately 94% were seen once. The sequenced material came from blood. The TCR originated in a man aged 40-55 years in good health. The chain recombines TRBV6-6 with TRBJ1-4; D is unresolved. DNA for the CDR3: TGTGCCAGCAGTTACTCCGGCGCAACTAATGAAAAACTGTTTTTT. The encoded protein is CASSYSGATNEKLFF.